Shown below are 32 T cell receptor beta chains from a single sample sequenced in a study of T cell repertoires in cytomegalovirus infection (dated by TCRdb to between 2019 and 2020). The reads were generated on an Illumina HiSeq 1500. TCRdb reran the public reads through fastp at Q25 and MiXCR, keeping productive beta chains. Rows matching on CDR3 protein sequence are summarized as one entry with the most common DNA and genes. This sample is represented by fewer than 950,000 distinct CDR3 sequences; approximately 30% of them were singletons. Around an eighth of the sample lies in the top ten. Antigens for these TCRs are unknown. The sample's treatment or condition label, in plain terms: in vitro stimulation with specific CMV peptide epitopes to enrich CMV-specific T cells. The specimen was cultured CD8+ T cells from PBMCs, collected from culture after CMV antigen stimulation. All receptors derive from a human donor in good health (CMV status not recorded). Some clones in this sample may be carry-over from other donors' samples.

In its sample, this clonotype was seen a few times. J is TRBJ1-2 and V is TRBV7-9; D is ambiguous. In germline, CDR1 is SEHNR, CDR2 FQNEAQ (reference sequence). The CDR3 totals 14 residues. V was trimmed by 4 bases and J by 7 bases, leaving 16 bases between them. The CDR3 nucleotides are TGTGCCAGCAGCTCCTCTTTCGGTACCCGTGGCTACACCTTC. Translating it yields CASSSSFGTRGYTF. The full variable domain, in which reference TRBV7-9 and TRBJ1-2 provide the parts outside the CDR3, is DTGVSQNPRHKITKRGQNVTFRCDPISEHNRLYWYRQTLGQGPEFLTYFQNEAQLEKSRLLSDRFSAERPKGSFSTLEIQRTEQGDSAMYLCASSSSFGTRGYTFGSGTRLTVV.

V is TRBV6-2 or TRBV6-3 and J is TRBJ2-1; 10 positions agree with TRBD2. J lost 2 bases, V lost 7 bases, and 2 bases had no gene match. Germline CDR1 MNHEY, CDR2 SVGEGT. CDR3 length: 14 amino acids. The CDR3 DNA follows: TGTGCCAGCAAAAGCGGGGGGGCCTACAATGAGCAGTTCTTC. This gives the protein CASKSGGAYNEQFF.

The chain uses TRBV7-9 and TRBJ2-3, with TRBD1 matching over 7 bases. The CDR3 contains 14 residues. Per the germline V gene, CDR1 is SEHNR and CDR2 is FQNEAQ (reference sequence). Trimming at V came to 6 bases and at J to 2 bases, leaving 5 bases not matched to a gene. The CDR3: CASSTDRTTDTQYF. The CDR3 DNA is TGTGCCAGCAGTACGGACAGGACCACAGATACGCAGTATTTT.

This chain uses TRBV6-1 with TRBJ2-6, with D possibly matching TRBD1 (5 bases). The CDR3 loop spans 13 amino acids. Germline CDR1 is MNHNS and CDR2 is SASEGT. V lost 0 bases to trimming and J lost 11 bases, with 8 bases between them. CDR3 DNA: TGTGCCAGCAGTGAAGCTCCAGGGCACGTCCTGACTTTC. Translating it yields CASSEAPGHVLTF.

V and J are TRBV14 and TRBJ1-1, with 11 bases identical to TRBD1. Looked up from germline, CDR1 is SGHDN and CDR2 is FVKESK. This CDR3 spans 15 amino acids. J gave up 7 bases and V 4 bases, and 8 bases lay outside the gene matches. The CDR3 DNA sequence: TGTGCCAGCAGCCCCTCGGACAGGGGGCTTATTGAAGCTTTCTTT. Amino acid sequence: CASSPSDRGLIEAFF.

The chain couples TRBV3-1 to TRBJ2-7, with unresolved D. The V end lost 1 base, the J end lost 0 bases, and 7 bases lay between the germline ends. CDR3 size: 14 residues. From germline, CDR1 is LGHDT and CDR2 YNNKEL (reference sequence). The chain's CDR3 is CASSQGTLSYEQYV. Written as DNA, the CDR3 is TGTGCCAGCAGCCAAGGAACGCTCTCCTACGAGCAGTACGTC.

V and J are TRBV10-3 and TRBJ2-2; D is perhaps TRBD2 (6 bases). In germline, CDR1 is ENHRY, CDR2 SYGVKD. V dropped 0 bases and J dropped 0 bases, with 14 bases sitting between them. The CDR3 loop spans 18 amino acids. DNA for the CDR3: TGTGCCATCAGTGAGTCCCGGGACTCCAGTCCGAACACCGGGGAGCTGTTTTTT. Encoded protein: CAISESRDSSPNTGELFF.

This sequence joins TRBV27 and TRBJ1-5, with D possibly matching TRBD1 (6 bases). The CDR3 consists of 14 residues. Germline lookup yields CDR1 MNHEY and CDR2 SMNVEV (reference sequence). The V end lost 8 bases, the J end lost 3 bases, and 14 bases lay between the germline ends. CDR3 sequence: CASREQGYNQPQHF. CDR3 in DNA: TGTGCCAGCCGAGAGCAGGGGTACAATCAGCCCCAGCATTTT.

The chain is built from TRBV5-1 and TRBJ2-7; 8 bases are a match to TRBD1. V was pared by 3 bases and J by 5 bases, with 10 bases of the junction left unmatched. CDR1 SGHRS and CDR2 YFSETQ come from the germline V gene. This CDR3 has 15 amino acids. CDR3 bases: TGCGCCAGCAGCTCGGGACAGGACGATCACAACGAGCAGTACTTC. Protein sequence: CASSSGQDDHNEQYF.

This sequence joins TRBV4-1 and TRBJ2-3; no reliable D call. This CDR3 region has 16 residues. Trimming left V 2 bases short and J 0 bases short, with 12 bases between. CDR1 MGHRA and CDR2 YSYEKL come from the germline V gene. The CDR3 region has the DNA TGCGCCAGCAGCCAAATAGGTGGGAAGAGCACAGATACGCAGTATTTT. Translated, it gives CASSQIGGKSTDTQYF.

The table lists this clonotype with many counts. The chain couples TRBV7-6 to TRBJ2-5; D is possibly TRBD1 or TRBD2 (5 bases each). This CDR3 contains 15 residues. Between the trimmed V and J ends, which lost 5 bases and 4 bases, there was a span of 17 bases. Germline lookup yields CDR1 SGHVS and CDR2 FNYEAQ. Written as DNA, the CDR3 is TGTGCCAGCAGCCCCTCGACGGGGCTGGGAGAGACCCAGTACTTC. As protein: CASSPSTGLGETQYF.

Only a few counts were recorded for this clonotype. The junction departs from the called germline gene at one end, perhaps through a read error. This chain links TRBV4-1 with TRBJ2-1; possible D gene TRBD1, 6 bases. The CDR3 extends over 15 amino acids. Germline V lookup: CDR1 MGHRA, CDR2 YSYEKL. CDR3: CASSQAQGTYNEQFF. As DNA, the CDR3 is TGTGCCAGCAGCCAAGCACAGGGAACCTACAATGAGCAGTTCTTC.

This clonotype showed up just once. The chain employs TRBV7-6 and TRBJ1-1; D is ambiguous. With 5 bases removed from V and 8 bases from J, the gap between germline ends came to 12 bases. The V gene's germline CDR1 is SGHVS and CDR2 FNYEAQ. The CDR3 loop spans 12 amino acids. CDR3 residues: CASSPVGVEAFF. Here the CDR3 DNA reads TGTGCCAGCAGCCCGGTCGGGGTCGAAGCTTTCTTT. The whole variable domain, remainder taken from reference TRBV7-6 and TRBJ1-1, is GAGVSQSPRYKVTKRGQDVALRCDPISGHVSLYWYRQALGQGPEFLTYFNYEAQQDKSGLPNDRFSAERPEGSISTLTIQRTEQRDSAMYRCASSPVGVEAFFGQGTRLTVV.

This chain connects TRBV29-1 to TRBJ2-1; a weak D match, TRBD1 (6 bases). Germline V gives CDR1 SQVTM, CDR2 ANQGSEA. V lost 7 bases to trimming and J lost 6 bases, with 10 bases between them. This CDR3 contains 11 residues. In DNA, the CDR3 is TGCAGCGATTCGACAGGCAATGAGCAGTTCTTC. Its protein product is CSDSTGNEQFF.

V and J are TRBV6-2 or TRBV6-3 and TRBJ2-1, with a possible D match to TRBD1 (5 bases). The germline V and J ends were trimmed by 5 bases and 7 bases, with 24 bases remaining between them. CDR3 length: 17 amino acids. CDR1 MNHEY and CDR2 SVGEGT come from the germline V gene. The CDR3: CASSQFPPPGYWNEQFF. The CDR3 DNA reads TGTGCCAGCAGTCAGTTCCCTCCGCCAGGGTATTGGAATGAGCAGTTCTTC.

The rearrangement uses TRBV27 and TRBJ2-3; 10 nucleotides line up with TRBD2. The CDR3 runs to 15 residues. Germline loops: CDR1 MNHEY, CDR2 SMNVEV (reference sequence). V dropped 3 bases and J dropped 8; count of bases not matched to a gene: 8. The CDR3 DNA follows: TGTGCCAGCAGTTTTGCTAGCGGGGGCGAAAGTACGCAGTATTTT. Translation: CASSFASGGESTQYF.

The genes are TRBV6-5 and TRBJ2-2; possibly TRBD2 for D (6 bases). The CDR3 runs 19 residues. The V end was cut by 2 bases, the J end by 0 bases, with 19 bases between. CDR1 and CDR2 from the germline V gene are MNHEY and SVGAGI. CDR3 nucleotides: TGTGCCAGCAGTTACACTCCTGGGACTGTTATCGCGAACACCGGGGAGCTGTTTTTT. It codes for CASSYTPGTVIANTGELFF.

The rearrangement links TRBV7-9 to TRBJ1-5; D ambiguous. The CDR3 sequence is 14 residues long. Germline-derived CDR1 and CDR2 are SEHNR and FQNEAQ (reference sequence). The ends were cut back, 5 bases at V and 5 bases at J, with 13 bases in the middle. The CDR3 loop is CASSPTQDDQPQHF. The CDR3 DNA is TGTGCCAGCAGCCCGACTCAGGACGATCAGCCCCAGCATTTT.

This clonotype was seen a few times. The V call is TRBV7-8, the J call TRBJ1-1; D possibly corresponds to TRBD1 (6 bases). The CDR3 covers 15 residues. CDR1 SGHVS and CDR2 FQNEAQ come from the germline V gene. V dropped 5 bases and J dropped 5 bases, with 18 bases sitting between them. The CDR3 region is CASSQRQGQGTEAFF. CDR3 bases: TGTGCCAGCAGCCAACGCCAGGGGCAAGGAACTGAAGCTTTCTTT. The variable domain in full, with the rest retrieved from reference TRBV7-8 and TRBJ1-1, is GAGVSQSPRYKVAKRGQDVALRCDPISGHVSLFWYQQALGQGPEFLTYFQNEAQLDKSGLPSDRFFAERPEGSVSTLKIQRTQQEDSAVYLCASSQRQGQGTEAFFGQGTRLTVV.

This clonotype was seen a few times. V usage is TRBV27 and J usage is TRBJ1-4; D possibly corresponds to TRBD1 (6 bases). There are 14 residues in the CDR3. The V gene lost 6 bases and the J gene lost 3 bases, with 11 bases spanning the gap. The germline V gene encodes CDR1 MNHEY and CDR2 SMNVEV (reference sequence). The CDR3 DNA is TGTGCCAGCAGAGGGGGGAAGTCTAATGAAAAACTGTTTTTT. Its translation is CASRGGKSNEKLFF.

The CDR3 here is CASSLIARVGQNTEAFF. The CDR3 DNA sequence: TGTGCCAGCAGCTTAATAGCTCGGGTCGGCCAGAACACTGAAGCTTTCTTT. The chain has TRBV7-9 and TRBJ1-1; D call uncertain. The CDR3 runs 17 residues. Germline values: CDR1 SEHNR, CDR2 FQNEAQ (reference sequence). Deletions cut 2 bases from V and 1 base from J, with 17 bases between. The full variable domain, in which reference TRBV7-9 and TRBJ1-1 provide the parts outside the CDR3, is DTGVSQNPRHKITKRGQNVTFRCDPISEHNRLYWYRQTLGQGPEFLTYFQNEAQLEKSRLLSDRFSAERPKGSFSTLEIQRTEQGDSAMYLCASSLIARVGQNTEAFFGQGTRLTVV.

This clonotype was recorded once. This may come from a read error, since a much larger clone is one base off. A read error is likely, as this CDR3 ends without the conserved phenylalanine or tryptophan. The chain joins TRBV7-2 to TRBJ2-3, with TRBD2 matching over 9 bases. The CDR3 length is 19 residues. V trimming: 5 bases; J trimming: 5 bases; junction bases outside the gene matches: 20. Germline CDR1 SGHTA, CDR2 FQGNSA. CDR3 sequence (DNA): TGTGCCAGCAGCCTCCCGAGAGGGGTTAGCGGGGGCACATTAGATACGCAGTATTCT. Protein sequence: CASSLPRGVSGGTLDTQYS.

This sequence joins TRBV7-9 and TRBJ1-3; D is unclear. The V gene lost 7 bases and the J gene lost 4 bases, with 17 bases spanning the gap. The CDR3 runs 15 residues. The germline CDR1 and CDR2 sequences are SEHNR and FQNEAQ (reference sequence). DNA for the CDR3: TGTGCCAGCATCGTCATGGGCCACGGGGGAAACACCATATATTTT. Its translation: CASIVMGHGGNTIYF.

This clonotype came up once. The J gene is TRBJ1-1, the V gene TRBV25-1; a weak D match, TRBD1 (6 bases). The germline V and J ends were trimmed by 8 bases and 7 bases, with 17 bases remaining between them. CDR3 length equals 13 residues. CDR1 and CDR2 (germline): MGHDK, SYGVNS. The CDR3, as DNA: TGTGCCAGCGAGGGAGACAGGTTTGGTGAAGCTTTCTTT. Translated, it gives CASEGDRFGEAFF.

The chain carries TRBV29-1 and TRBJ1-2; D is uncertain. Germline CDR1 SQVTM, CDR2 ANQGSEA. The CDR3 has 13 residues. The germline V and J ends were trimmed by 4 bases and 1 base, with 10 bases remaining between them. CDR3 region: CSVVGIVNYGYTF. DNA of the CDR3: TGCAGCGTTGTCGGGATAGTTAACTATGGCTACACCTTC.

The rearrangement joins TRBV19 to TRBJ1-5; 7 bases agree with TRBD1. This CDR3 is built from 15 residues. J lost 7 bases, V lost 7 bases, and 13 bases had no gene match. In germline, CDR1 is LNHDA, CDR2 SQIVND (reference sequence). The CDR3 reads CASTLNRGLGQPQHF. The DNA of the CDR3 is TGTGCCAGTACCCTGAACAGGGGTCTAGGGCAGCCCCAGCATTTT.

The rearrangement links TRBV24-1 to TRBJ1-2; D is ambiguous. Trimming shortened V by 3 bases and J by 6 bases, and 16 bases separated the two germline ends. The CDR3 runs to 15 residues. The germline gives CDR1 KGHDR, CDR2 SFDVKD. CDR3 region: CATSDLPGREDGYTF. Written as DNA, the CDR3 is TGTGCCACCAGTGATCTCCCCGGTAGAGAAGATGGCTACACCTTC.

This clonotype has only a few counts. This sequence joins TRBV7-9 and TRBJ1-1; D gene unclear. The germline V gene has CDR1 SEHNR and CDR2 FQNEAQ (reference sequence). CDR3 size: 12 residues. V dropped 5 bases and J dropped 6 bases, with 10 bases sitting between them. CDR3 sequence: CASSVPIPEAFF. The CDR3 region has the DNA TGTGCCAGCAGCGTACCCATTCCTGAAGCTTTCTTT.

The chain combines TRBV28 with TRBJ1-5, with D maybe TRBD1 (6 bases). There are 15 residues in the CDR3. Trimming pared 7 bases from V and 2 bases from J, leaving 15 bases between. From germline, CDR1 is MDHEN and CDR2 SYDVKM. The CDR3 loop reads CASTLRGAGNQPQHF. The CDR3 DNA reads as TGTGCCAGCACCCTTAGGGGGGCCGGCAATCAGCCCCAGCATTTT.

DNA of the CDR3: TGTGCCAGCAGCTTATTACTAGTCGGAGAGACCCAGTACTTC. Its translation is CASSLLLVGETQYF. The chain is built from TRBV7-8 and TRBJ2-5; the D gene is possibly TRBD2 (5 bases). Trimming took off 2 bases at V and 4 bases at J, with 11 bases between the two ends. Germline-derived CDR1 and CDR2 are SGHVS and FQNEAQ. This CDR3 has 14 amino acids. Combining the CDR3 with reference TRBV7-8 and TRBJ2-5 gives the whole variable domain GAGVSQSPRYKVAKRGQDVALRCDPISGHVSLFWYQQALGQGPEFLTYFQNEAQLDKSGLPSDRFFAERPEGSVSTLKIQRTQQEDSAVYLCASSLLLVGETQYFGPGTRLLVL.

There are a few counts of this clonotype. This sequence joins TRBV12-3 or TRBV12-4 and TRBJ1-2; possibly TRBD1 for D (6 bases). V was trimmed by 4 bases and J by 0 bases, leaving 12 bases between them. The CDR3 covers 15 residues. The CDR3 bases are TGTGCCAGCAGTTCTCCGGACAGAGCTAACTATGGCTACACCTTC. Amino acids: CASSSPDRANYGYTF.

This clonotype was observed at least ten times. This chain connects TRBV7-9 to TRBJ1-1, with D maybe TRBD1 (5 bases). Germline CDR1 is SEHNR and CDR2 is FQNEAQ (reference sequence). The CDR3 is 13 amino acids. V lost 6 bases to trimming and J lost 6 bases, with 14 bases between them. CDR3 in DNA: TGTGCCAGCAGATTACCAGGGTCCGCTGAAGCTTTCTTT. This codes for CASRLPGSAEAFF.